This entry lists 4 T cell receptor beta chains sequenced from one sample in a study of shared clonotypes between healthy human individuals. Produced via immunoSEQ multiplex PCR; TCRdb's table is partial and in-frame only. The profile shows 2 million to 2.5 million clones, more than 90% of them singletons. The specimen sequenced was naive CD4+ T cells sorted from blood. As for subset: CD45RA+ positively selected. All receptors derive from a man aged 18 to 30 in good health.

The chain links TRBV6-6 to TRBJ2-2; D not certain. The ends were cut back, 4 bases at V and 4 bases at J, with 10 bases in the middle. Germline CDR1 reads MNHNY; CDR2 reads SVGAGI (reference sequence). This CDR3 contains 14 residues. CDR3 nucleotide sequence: TGTGCCAGCAGTTTTCAAGGGTCCACCGGGGAGCTGTTTTTT. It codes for CASSFQGSTGELFF.

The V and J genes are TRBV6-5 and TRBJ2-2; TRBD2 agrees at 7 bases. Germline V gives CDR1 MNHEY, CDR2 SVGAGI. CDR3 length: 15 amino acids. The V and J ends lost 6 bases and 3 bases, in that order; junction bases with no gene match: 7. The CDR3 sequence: CASSRAGKDTGELFF. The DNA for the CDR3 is TGTGCCAGCAGCCGAGCGGGAAAGGACACCGGGGAGCTGTTTTTT.

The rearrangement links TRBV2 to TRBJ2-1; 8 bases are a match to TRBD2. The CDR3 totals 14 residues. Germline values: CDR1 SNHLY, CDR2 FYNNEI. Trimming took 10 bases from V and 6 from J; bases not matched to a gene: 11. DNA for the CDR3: TGTGCCACTGCCGGGACTAGAGGGGGCAATGAGCAGTTCTTC. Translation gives CATAGTRGGNEQFF.

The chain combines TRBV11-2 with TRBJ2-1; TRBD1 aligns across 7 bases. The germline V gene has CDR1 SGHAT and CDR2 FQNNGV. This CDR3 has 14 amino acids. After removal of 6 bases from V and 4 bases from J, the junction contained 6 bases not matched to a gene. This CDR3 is CASSSGQPYNEQFF. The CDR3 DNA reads TGTGCCAGCAGTTCGGGACAGCCTTACAATGAGCAGTTCTTC.